What follows are 2 T cell receptor beta chains derived from one specimen sequenced in a study of blood T cell repertoires in COVID-19 (dated by TCRdb to about 2020). The library was obtained by the immunoSEQ multiplex PCR assay. Here the immuneACCESS table is served through TCRdb, limited to in-frame sequences with V and J called. Missing clones are a known gap in these copies; in checked studies unresolved V genes cover under half, and the rest lacks a known reason. Recorded for this sample are about 230,000 clones; less than 90% of them occurred a single time. The ten largest clones capture under 3% of the sample. What was sequenced was peripheral blood. Receptor source: a woman aged 70-85 years with active or convalescent COVID-19.

This chain connects TRBV12-3 or TRBV12-4 to TRBJ1-1; no reliable D call. V was shortened by 0 bases and J by 11 bases, with 10 bases between the two germline ends. The CDR3 is 12 amino acids. CDR3 residues: CASSLAREYAFF. For the CDR3, the DNA is TGTGCCAGCAGTTTAGCGCGGGAGTATGCTTTCTTT.

The chain couples TRBV18 to TRBJ1-2; D not resolved. Trimming stripped 4 bases from V and 7 bases from J, with 10 bases between. This CDR3 has 12 amino acids. CDR1 is KGHSH, CDR2 LQKENI, per germline. Written as DNA, the CDR3 is TGTGCCAGCTCACGAGAGGGCGGTGGCTACACCTTC. Translating gives CASSREGGGYTF. The full variable domain, in which reference TRBV18 and TRBJ1-2 provide the parts outside the CDR3, is NAGVMQNPRHLVRRRGQEARLRCSPMKGHSHVYWYRQLPEEGLKFMVYLQKENIIDESGMPKERFSAEFPKEGPSILRIQQVVRGDSAAYFCASSREGGGYTFGSGTRLTVV.